This T cell receptor (beta chain) is drawn from a study of shared clonotypes between healthy human individuals. Study results and limitations: Naive subsets typically showed greater estimated richness than memory subsets. Shared clonotypes: 4.5% to 5% naive CD4, about 4% naive CD8, 2.3% memory CD4, 0.35% to 0.5% memory CD8. The small donor group covered limited genetic and exposure diversity.

The CDR3 is 19 amino acids. From germline, CDR1 is MDHEN and CDR2 SYDVKM. With V trimmed by 6 bases and J by 3 bases, 19 bases remained unmatched. As concerns this clone: Its antigen remains unknown.

Only in-frame clones appear in the TCRdb table, and some are missing; sequencing was by immunoSEQ multiplex PCR. The sample consists of approximately 400,000 clones, 90% to 98% of them appearing once. All donors were Caucasian adults living in Nashville, Tennessee. The clonotype originates from a man aged 25-45 years in good health. The sequenced sample was memory CD8+ T cells sorted from blood. The subset: CD45RO+ cells pooled with CCR7-negative TemRA cells. This rearrangement joins TRBV28 to TRBJ2-4; the match to TRBD2 covers 8 bases. In DNA form, the CDR3 reads TGTGCCAGCAGCCGACCGGGACTAGACGTTCCCAATGACAAAAACATTCAGTACTTC. Translating gives CASSRPGLDVPNDKNIQYF.